Following are 16 T cell receptor beta chains from one sample sequenced in a study of Tregs in tolerant kidney transplant recipients. TCRdb's copy holds only in-frame clones and misses some; the assay was immunoSEQ multiplex PCR. The sample consists of approximately 98,000 clones, 90% of them appearing once. The sequencing used CD4+ T cells from blood, collected before the transplant. The receptor source for this set is a human donor who received a combined kidney and bone marrow transplant.

This chain links TRBV27 with TRBJ2-7; TRBD1 might be the D (5 bases). With 6 bases removed from V and 0 bases from J, the gap between germline ends came to 9 bases. The CDR3 runs 13 residues. Germline CDR1 and CDR2: MNHEY and SMNVEV (reference sequence). The CDR3 DNA reads TGTGCCAGCAGGAAAGGGGTCTCCTACGAGCAGTACTTC. Protein sequence: CASRKGVSYEQYF.

This chain joins TRBV27 and TRBJ1-6; tentatively, D is TRBD1 (5 bases). The V end was cut by 1 base, the J end by 0 bases, with 10 bases between. The CDR3 loop spans 17 amino acids. Germline-derived CDR1 and CDR2 are MNHEY and SMNVEV (reference sequence). The CDR3 DNA follows: TGTGCCAGCAGTTTATTCGACAGCCTCTCCTATAATTCACCCCTCCACTTT. It encodes CASSLFDSLSYNSPLHF.

The V gene is TRBV9, the J gene TRBJ1-1, with 8 bases matching TRBD1. V was clipped by 0 bases and J by 4 bases; unmatched bases: 8. The length of the CDR3 is 16 residues. Germline V gene lookup returns CDR1 SGDLS and CDR2 YYNGEE. The chain's CDR3 is CASSVGTGYGVTEAFF. For the CDR3, the DNA is TGTGCCAGCAGCGTAGGGACAGGGTATGGTGTCACTGAAGCTTTCTTT.

The chain combines TRBV5-1 with TRBJ2-7, with a weak D call TRBD2 (7 bases). The germline V and J ends were trimmed by 4 bases and 4 bases, with 18 bases remaining between them. The CDR3 runs 15 residues. Germline V gives CDR1 SGHRS, CDR2 YFSETQ. This chain's CDR3 is CASSRGAGGGYEQYF. The CDR3 nucleotides read TGCGCCAGCAGCCGGGGGGCTGGGGGAGGTTACGAGCAGTACTTC. Drawing the rest from reference TRBV5-1 and TRBJ2-7, the complete variable domain is KAGVTQTPRYLIKTRGQQVTLSCSPISGHRSVSWYQQTPGQGLQFLFEYFSETQRNKGNFPGRFSGRQFSNSRSEMNVSTLELGDSALYLCASSRGAGGGYEQYFGPGTRLTVT.

The chain is built from TRBV5-8 and TRBJ2-7; 8 positions agree with TRBD2. The CDR3 is made up of 14 amino acids. CDR1 and CDR2 (germline): SGHTS, YDEGEE. J lost 7 bases, V lost 4 bases, and 10 bases had no gene match. The CDR3 region is CASSTEAGALEQYF. CDR3 DNA sequence: TGTGCCAGCAGCACTGAAGCGGGGGCCTTGGAGCAGTACTTC.

The chain links TRBV28 to TRBJ1-2; 7 bases align to TRBD1. There are 14 residues in the CDR3. Germline V gene data show CDR1 as MDHEN and CDR2 as SYDVKM. V gave up 6 bases and J gave up 4 bases; unmatched junction bases: 8. Written as DNA, the CDR3 is TGTGCCAGCAGCTTGAACAGGGGTGGCTATGGCTACACCTTC. Translating it yields CASSLNRGGYGYTF.

The chain uses TRBV7-2 and TRBJ2-3, with D uncertain. The CDR3 loop spans 15 amino acids. The V end lost 1 base, the J end lost 0 bases, and 8 bases lay between the germline ends. Germline values: CDR1 SGHTA, CDR2 FQGNSA. The chain's CDR3 is CASSLVSLSTDTQYF. The CDR3 nucleotides read TGTGCCAGCAGCTTAGTCTCTCTAAGCACAGATACGCAGTATTTT.

V is TRBV11-2 and J is TRBJ1-1, with 8 bases matching TRBD1. The CDR3 loop spans 14 amino acids. V lost 5 bases and J lost 4; bases outside the gene matches: 6. Germline V CDR1 and CDR2: SGHAT, FQNNGV. The CDR3 bases are TGTGCCAGCAGCCCAGGGGGCCATGGCACTGAAGCTTTCTTT. Translation gives CASSPGGHGTEAFF.

This chain connects TRBV21-1 to TRBJ2-2; the table assigns TRBD2, which was not confirmed against the DNA. TRBV21-1 is labeled a pseudogene. This CDR3 spans 16 amino acids. CDR3 protein: CASSKARGGNTGELFF. In nucleotides, the CDR3 is TGTGCCAGCAGCAAAGCGCGGGGAGGGAACACCGGGGAGCTGTTTTTT.

The chain recombines TRBV7-6 with TRBJ2-7, with 8 nucleotides matching TRBD2. The germline gives CDR1 SGHVS, CDR2 FNYEAQ. J gave up 4 bases and V 5 bases, and 16 bases lay outside the gene matches. This CDR3 region has 17 residues. The CDR3: CASSPNRPGLVGYEQYF. The CDR3 region has the DNA TGTGCCAGCAGCCCAAACCGACCGGGACTAGTCGGGTACGAGCAGTACTTC.

V and J are TRBV5-6 and TRBJ2-2; D possibly corresponds to TRBD1 (6 bases). The CDR3 has 15 amino acids. V was cut by 5 bases and J by 5 bases, with 16 bases left in between. Germline CDR1 is SGHDT and CDR2 is YYEEEE. The CDR3 spells CASSWTNTGTGELFF. CDR3 nucleotides: TGTGCCAGCAGTTGGACCAATACAGGGACCGGGGAGCTGTTTTTT.

In DNA form, the CDR3 reads TGTGCCAGCTCACCCCAAACAGGATCGGGGGGGGGCTACACCTTC. This sequence encodes CASSPQTGSGGGYTF. The rearrangement uses TRBV18 and TRBJ1-2; D perhaps matches TRBD1 (5 bases). V lost 3 bases and J lost 8, with 19 bases in between. Germline V lookup: CDR1 KGHSH, CDR2 LQKENI. The length of the CDR3 is 15 residues.

The chain carries TRBV15 and TRBJ2-5, with a possible D match to TRBD1 (5 bases). The germline CDR1 and CDR2 sequences are LNHNV and YYDKDF (reference sequence). V was shortened by 5 bases and J by 3 bases, with 7 bases between the two germline ends. The CDR3 is 12 residues long. The CDR3 DNA sequence: TGTGCCACCAGCGGGGCGGAAGAGACCCAGTACTTC. It yields the protein CATSGAEETQYF.

CDR3 in DNA: TGTGCCAGCAGCTTGGTCGACCGACCGGGGTCCCAGTACTTC. This gives the protein CASSLVDRPGSQYF. This sequence joins TRBV5-4 and TRBJ2-5; possibly TRBD2 for D (5 bases). Germline CDR1 SGHNT, CDR2 YYREEE (reference sequence). CDR3 length: 14 residues. V shed 0 bases and J shed 9 bases, with 15 bases lying between them.

This sequence joins TRBV10-1 and TRBJ2-1; a weak D match, TRBD1 (6 bases). The CDR3 is 15 residues long. Germline V CDR1 and CDR2: WNHNN, SYGVQD (reference sequence). V lost 2 bases and J lost 10, with 18 bases in between. Here the CDR3 reads CASSERTARREEQFF. For the CDR3, the DNA is TGCGCCAGCAGTGAGAGGACAGCGAGGCGCGAGGAGCAGTTCTTC.

The CDR3 coding sequence is TGTGCCATTAGCGTGGGGCGGGATGGCGAGACCCAGTACTTC. Its protein product is CAISVGRDGETQYF. The chain couples TRBV10-3 to TRBJ2-5, with a weak D call TRBD2 (6 bases). CDR3 length equals 14 residues. The ends were cut back, 9 bases at V and 5 bases at J, with 19 bases in the middle. Per the germline V gene, CDR1 is ENHRY and CDR2 is SYGVKD.